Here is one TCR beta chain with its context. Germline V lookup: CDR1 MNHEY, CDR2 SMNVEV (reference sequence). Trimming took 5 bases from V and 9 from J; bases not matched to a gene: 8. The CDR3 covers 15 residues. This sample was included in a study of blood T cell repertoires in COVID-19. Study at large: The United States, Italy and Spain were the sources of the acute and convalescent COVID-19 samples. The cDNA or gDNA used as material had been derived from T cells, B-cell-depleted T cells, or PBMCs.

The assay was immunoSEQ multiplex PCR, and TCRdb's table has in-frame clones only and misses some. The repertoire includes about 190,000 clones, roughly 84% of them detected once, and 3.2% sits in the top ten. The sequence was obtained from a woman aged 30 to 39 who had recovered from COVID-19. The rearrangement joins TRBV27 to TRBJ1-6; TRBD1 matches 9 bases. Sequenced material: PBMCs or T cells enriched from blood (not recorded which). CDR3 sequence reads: CASSPGTGRGSPLHF. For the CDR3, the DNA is TGTGCCAGCAGTCCCGGGACAGGGCGTGGTTCACCCCTCCACTTT.